This T cell receptor (beta chain) was observed in a study of siplizumab effects on memory and regulatory T cells. This clone was counted a single time. With 0 bases removed from V and 10 bases from J, the gap between germline ends came to 13 bases. The CDR3 spans 13 residues. Per germline, CDR1 SGHRS and CDR2 YFSETQ. Data came from immunoSEQ multiplex PCR; TCRdb stores just in-frame clones and leaves some out. The table lists about 100,000 clones, 92% of them singletons. The source is a human donor in good health. Material for sequencing was Tregs sorted from blood. This rearrangement joins TRBV5-1 to TRBJ1-2; weak D call: TRBD1 (6 bases). The CDR3 DNA is TGCGCCAGCAGCTTGGCCCAGGGGTGGGACTACACCTTC. This codes for CASSLAQGWDYTF.